In its sample, the clone carrying this T cell receptor (beta chain) was seen a few times. Its antigen is undetermined. This sample was included in a study of T-cell memory formation after mild COVID-19. With constant-segment primers, 5'RACE yielded cDNA libraries of TCR alpha and TCR beta that carried sample barcodes and UMIs. TCRdb ran MiXCR on the 5' RACE reads and lists one entry per CDR3 protein. The table lists about 320,000 distinct CDR3 sequences, roughly an eighth of them singletons. Study outcomes and limitations: CD4/CD8 balance held among clones contracting day 15 to 85, and later expanders leaned CD4+.

CDR1 is LGHNA and CDR2 is YNFKEQ in the germline V gene. Trimming stripped 0 bases from V and 1 base from J, with 13 bases between. The CDR3 is 17 amino acids. The sample consisted of PBMCs or a T cell subset sorted from them (not recorded which). The sequence was obtained from a man in his late teens or twenties who had mild COVID-19 (a few samples of this study predate the infection). Cell type and time point are not known. The rearrangement joins TRBV4-2 to TRBJ2-1; D is ambiguous. Here the CDR3 DNA reads TGTGCCAGCAGCCAAGATATCCCTACGAGGTCCTACAATGAGCAGTTCTTC. The encoded protein is CASSQDIPTRSYNEQFF.